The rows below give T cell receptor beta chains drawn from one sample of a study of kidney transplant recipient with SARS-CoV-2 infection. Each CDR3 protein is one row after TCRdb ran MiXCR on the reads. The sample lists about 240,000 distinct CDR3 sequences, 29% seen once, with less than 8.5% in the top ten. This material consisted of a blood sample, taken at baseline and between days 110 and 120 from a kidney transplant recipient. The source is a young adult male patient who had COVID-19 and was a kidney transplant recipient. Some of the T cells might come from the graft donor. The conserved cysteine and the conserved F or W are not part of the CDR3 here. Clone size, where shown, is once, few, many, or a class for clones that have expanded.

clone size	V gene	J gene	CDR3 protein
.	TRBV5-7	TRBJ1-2	ASGEGLARKTYGYT
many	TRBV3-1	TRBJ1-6	ASSPWSQGSGNSPLH
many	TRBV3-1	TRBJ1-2	ASSVPCTLRKTYGYT
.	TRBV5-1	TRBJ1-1	AGSLTVANTEAF
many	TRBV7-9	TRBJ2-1	ASSIGRNNEQF
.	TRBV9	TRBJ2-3	ASSVDGWPSTDTQY
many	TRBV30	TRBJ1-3	AWSTGGEGNTIY
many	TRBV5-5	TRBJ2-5	ASSLAQLYTYQETQY
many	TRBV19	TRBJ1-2	ASSIQQGYGYT
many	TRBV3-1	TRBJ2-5	ASSIFIPISFSETQY
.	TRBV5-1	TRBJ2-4	ASSLARLAGTSAKNIQY
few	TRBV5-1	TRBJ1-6	ASSLGQVNSLLH
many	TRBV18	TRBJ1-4	ASSQLGGLNEKLF
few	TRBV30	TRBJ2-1	AWSLSHNNEQF
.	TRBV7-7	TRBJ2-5	ASSQDTLETQY
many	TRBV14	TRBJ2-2	ASSQVGNTGELF
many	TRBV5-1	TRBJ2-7	ASSFRQQQGARTYEQY
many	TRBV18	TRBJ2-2	ASSPLSNTGELF
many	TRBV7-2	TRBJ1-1	ASSRQLGNTEAF
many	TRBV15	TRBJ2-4	ATSRPGQGTY
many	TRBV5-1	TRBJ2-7	ASSLKSFYEQY
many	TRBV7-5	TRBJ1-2	ISVPETGSEVGKTYGYT
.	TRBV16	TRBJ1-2	ASSIFTVVRKTYGYT
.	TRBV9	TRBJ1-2	ASSVEGQRAVYGYT
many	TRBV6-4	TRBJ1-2	ASSTGASHGKTYGYT
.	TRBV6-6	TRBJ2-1	ASSYGVSPYNEQF
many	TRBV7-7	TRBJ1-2	ASSVALKCRKTYGYT
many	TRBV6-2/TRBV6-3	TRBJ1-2	ASSCGGCIGKTYGYT
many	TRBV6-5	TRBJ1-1	ASSPPDAGRPF
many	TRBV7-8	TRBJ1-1	ASSLRDRGGTEAF
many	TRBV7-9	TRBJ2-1	ASSLTSGVNNEQF
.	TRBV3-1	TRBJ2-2	ASSGITPISGLTGGLF
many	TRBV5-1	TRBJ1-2	ASSLTADGSGYT
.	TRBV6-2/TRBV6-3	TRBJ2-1	ASTPYERAAYNEQF
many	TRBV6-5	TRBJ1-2	ASSATFSMRKTYGYT
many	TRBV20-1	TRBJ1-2	SASPGFYGYT
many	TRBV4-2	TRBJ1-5	ASSQEEGGGNQPQH
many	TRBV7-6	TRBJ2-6	ASSPGSPGANVLT
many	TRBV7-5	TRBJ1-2	ISVPESMAEVGKTYGYT
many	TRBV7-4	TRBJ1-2	ASSPAFSARKTYGYT
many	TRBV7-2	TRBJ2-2	ASSLGGAIGELF
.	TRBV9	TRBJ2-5	ASSVALALEGGTQY
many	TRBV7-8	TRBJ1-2	ASSTTTFTRKTYGYT
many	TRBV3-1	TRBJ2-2	ASSQHIPISGLTGELF
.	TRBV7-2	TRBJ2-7	ASSFPRGSSYEQY
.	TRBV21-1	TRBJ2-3	ASSVTLTTVMQDTQY
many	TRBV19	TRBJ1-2	ASSADETNRKTYGYT
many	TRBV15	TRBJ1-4	ATSRDHILGGSIATNEKLF
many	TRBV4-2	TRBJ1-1	ASSQVDTEAF
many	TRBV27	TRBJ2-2	ASSLIQGAGTGELF
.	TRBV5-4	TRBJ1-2	ASLIDVPGKTYGYT
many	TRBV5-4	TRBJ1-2	ASCEPVPGKTYGYT
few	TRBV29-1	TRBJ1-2	SVEVSGVRGYT